Described below is a single T cell receptor beta chain sequence and its context. This clonotype occurred a few times. The target of this receptor is not known. Nothing much larger sits one base from this clone, and base qualities are not available. Including cysteine and phenylalanine, the CDR3 has 14 amino acids. Solely the CDR3 DNA is kept, with 42 bases framed from the first base. CDR1 and CDR2 (SGHTA, FQGNSA) derive from the germline V gene. The junction shows trimming of 5 bases on V and 5 bases on J, plus 16 bases between the germline ends. These data belong to a study of response to subunit inactivated influenza vaccine (dated by TCRdb to 2016 to 2018). With respect to the entire study: Deep quantitative profiling of the T cell receptor repertoire was used in the study to follow responses to a trivalent subunit inactivated influenza vaccine.

Study-level results and caveats: The authors proposed that each seasonal influenza vaccination may bring in only a limited number of new T cells.

The library was obtained by RT-PCR. TCRdb names Illumina HiSeq 2500 as the instrument used. TCRdb's own reprocessing of the public reads used fastp at Q25 and MiXCR and kept productive beta chains. Rows matching on CDR3 protein sequence are summarized as one entry with the most common DNA and genes. This sample has over 400,000 distinct CDR3 sequences in its table, and 13% of those were observed once. Clones ranked in the top ten supply around 13% of the sample. In light of the paper, this sample's time point label describes: 40 to 45 days after influenza vaccine administration. This chain is built from TRBV7-2 and TRBJ2-7; a tentative D match to TRBD1 spans 6 bases. The clonotype was recovered from a man aged 50 to 59 who received an inactivated influenza vaccine. Donor details come from another sample of the same person, matched by shared clones. This specimen was PBMCs from blood, taken roughly 47 days after vaccination. The bases are TGTGCCAGCAGCCCCCGGGCCCAGGGGAACGAGCAGTACTTC. Translated, this is CASSPRAQGNEQYF.